Below, 25 T cell receptor beta chains from the same sample are listed, as sequenced in a study of shared clonotypes between healthy human individuals. TCRdb keeps only in-frame clones here, not all; method: immunoSEQ multiplex PCR. The table includes around 720,000 clones, around four fifths detected once. The sample was memory CD4+ T cells sorted from blood. As for subset: CD45RA-negative fraction. These receptors were collected from a woman under 40 in good health.

The rearrangement uses TRBV5-1 and TRBJ2-3, with 8 bases matching TRBD2. The CDR3 has 16 amino acids. V lost 0 bases, J lost 6 bases, and 9 bases stayed unmatched. The germline gives CDR1 SGHRS, CDR2 YFSETQ. CDR3 amino acids: CASSLATALAGDTQYF. In DNA, the CDR3 is TGCGCCAGCAGCTTGGCAACAGCCCTAGCGGGTGATACGCAGTATTTT.

CDR3 sequence (DNA): TGCGCCAGCAGCTCAACGGGGGTCGGCGAGCAGTACTTC. This codes for CASSSTGVGEQYF. This chain uses TRBV5-1 with TRBJ2-7, with D possibly matching TRBD2 (6 bases). Germline CDR1 is SGHRS and CDR2 is YFSETQ. Deletions cut 3 bases from V and 6 bases from J, with 13 bases between. The CDR3 has 13 amino acids.

The rearrangement uses TRBV2 and TRBJ2-5; D call uncertain. V shed 3 bases and J shed 2 bases, with 13 bases lying between them. Germline V gene data show CDR1 as SNHLY and CDR2 as FYNNEI. This CDR3 is built from 15 residues. The CDR3 region is CASSDRAKFQETQYF. Here the CDR3 DNA reads TGTGCCAGCAGTGACCGGGCCAAGTTTCAAGAGACCCAGTACTTC.

V is TRBV7-8 and J is TRBJ2-7, with D tentatively TRBD2 (6 bases). V was clipped by 1 base and J by 7 bases, with 23 bases between them. The CDR3 runs 17 residues. The V gene's germline CDR1 is SGHVS and CDR2 FQNEAQ. For the CDR3, the DNA is TGTGCCAGCAGCTTAGGGGCTGGGGGGAGCCCACCCAGGGAGCAGTACTTC. This gives the protein CASSLGAGGSPPREQYF.

V is TRBV28 and J is TRBJ2-7; no firm D call. The CDR3 has 14 residues. The germline V and J ends were trimmed by 1 base and 3 bases, with 10 bases remaining between them. The germline V gene has CDR1 MDHEN and CDR2 SYDVKM. In DNA form, the CDR3 reads TGTGCCAGCAGTTTATACAGATCCGACTACGAGCAGTACTTC. Its protein is CASSLYRSDYEQYF.

For this clone: A much larger clonotype is one base distant, so this may be a read error. The CDR3 region is CASSPRGTDTQYF. The CDR3 DNA follows: TGTGCCAGCAGCCCCCGGGGCACAGATACGCAGTATTTT. The chain combines TRBV28 with TRBJ2-3; D remains unclear. In germline, CDR1 is MDHEN, CDR2 SYDVKM. The CDR3 is 13 residues long. V was cut by 6 bases and J by 1 base, with 8 bases left in between.

The chain is built from TRBV7-9 and TRBJ1-4, with a possible D match to TRBD1 (5 bases). CDR1 SEHNR and CDR2 FQNEAQ come from the germline V gene (reference sequence). V was trimmed by 7 bases and J by 6 bases, leaving 12 bases between them. The CDR3 extends over 13 amino acids. The CDR3 DNA is TGTGCCAGCATCCGGGGGGATGATGAAAAACTGTTTTTT. The encoded protein is CASIRGDDEKLFF.

The V gene is TRBV9, the J gene TRBJ2-2, with a possible D match to TRBD2 (6 bases). CDR1 and CDR2 from the germline V gene are SGDLS and YYNGEE. The CDR3 runs 14 residues. V was clipped by 5 bases and J by 0 bases, with 8 bases between them. In DNA form, the CDR3 reads TGTGCCAGCAGGGGCGGGACGAACACCGGGGAGCTGTTTTTT. Translating gives CASRGGTNTGELFF.

V usage is TRBV2 and J usage is TRBJ1-2; D gene uncertain. CDR1 is SNHLY, CDR2 FYNNEI, per germline. The CDR3 sequence is 14 residues long. Trimming removed 5 bases at V and 3 bases at J, with 13 bases between. The CDR3 DNA follows: TGTGCCAGCAGTTTCCGGGTTGGGGACTATGGCTACACCTTC. Its translation is CASSFRVGDYGYTF. Filled out from reference TRBV2 and TRBJ1-2, the complete variable domain reads EPEVTQTPSHQVTQMGQEVILRCVPISNHLYFYWYRQILGQKVEFLVSFYNNEISEKSEIFDDQFSVERPDGSNFTLKIRSTKLEDSAMYFCASSFRVGDYGYTFGSGTRLTVV.

The CDR3 region has the DNA TGTGCCAGCAGCTTAGGGCTGGCCCAGTACTTC. Its translation: CASSLGLAQYF. J is TRBJ2-5 and V is TRBV7-2; D is unclear. Germline assignment: CDR1 SGHTA and CDR2 FQGNSA. V lost 1 base, J lost 9 bases, and 6 bases lay in between. The CDR3 loop spans 11 amino acids.

The chain has TRBV2 and TRBJ2-2, with 7 nucleotides matching TRBD1. Losses at the gene ends were 6 bases for V and 2 bases for J; bases not matched to a gene: 6. Per the germline V gene, CDR1 is SNHLY and CDR2 is FYNNEI. There are 15 residues in the CDR3. CDR3 loop: CASRGGSINTGELFF. The CDR3 nucleotides are TGTGCCAGCAGAGGGGGCTCTATTAACACCGGGGAGCTGTTTTTT.

In its sample, this clone was seen a few times. This specimen includes other DNA sequences encoding the same CDR3. V is TRBV4-1 and J is TRBJ2-1; 9 nucleotides line up with TRBD2. CDR1 is MGHRA, CDR2 YSYEKL, per germline. CDR3 length equals 17 residues. Trimming removed 1 base from V and 0 bases from J; junction bases left unmatched: 4. Here the CDR3 DNA reads TGCGCCAGCAGCCAAGGACTAGCGGCTAGCTCCTACAATGAGCAGTTCTTC. It is translated as CASSQGLAASSYNEQFF.

The rearrangement joins TRBV7-9 to TRBJ2-3; D is ambiguous. Per the germline V gene, CDR1 is SEHNR and CDR2 is FQNEAQ (reference sequence). The CDR3 extends over 15 amino acids. V lost 5 bases and J 3 bases, leaving 15 bases between the germline ends. CDR3 nucleotides: TGTGCCAGCAGCCCTACTGTTCTAGTGACAGATACGCAGTATTTT. It encodes CASSPTVLVTDTQYF.

The rearrangement links TRBV6-1 to TRBJ2-7, with 8 bases lining up with TRBD1. The CDR3 totals 15 residues. Germline trimming cut 4 bases from V and 0 bases from J; bases unmatched to any gene: 5. Looked up from germline, CDR1 is MNHNS and CDR2 is SASEGT. CDR3 in amino acids: CASSGDRSPSYEQYF. CDR3 sequence (DNA): TGTGCCAGCAGTGGGGACAGGTCCCCCTCCTACGAGCAGTACTTC.

This clone showed up just once. V is TRBV5-4 and J is TRBJ2-5; perhaps D is TRBD1 or TRBD2 (5 bases each). The germline V and J ends were trimmed by 4 bases and 5 bases, with 18 bases remaining between them. Looked up from germline, CDR1 is SGHNT and CDR2 is YYREEE (reference sequence). This CDR3 has 15 amino acids. The CDR3 bases are TGTGCCAGCAGCCCGGGGCCACAGCCTCTGGAGACCCAGTACTTC. It codes for CASSPGPQPLETQYF.

The chain employs TRBV19 and TRBJ2-5; D is unclear. The CDR3 runs 13 residues. Germline V gives CDR1 LNHDA, CDR2 SQIVND (reference sequence). Trimming took 4 bases from V and 2 from J, leaving 8 bases between them. CDR3 residues: CASSRALQETQYF. The CDR3 nucleotides read TGTGCCAGTAGTAGGGCTTTACAAGAGACCCAGTACTTC. The variable domain in full, completed from reference TRBV19 and TRBJ2-5, reads DGGITQSPKYLFRKEGQNVTLSCEQNLNHDAMYWYRQDPGQGLRLIYYSQIVNDFQKGDIAEGYSVSREKKESFPLTVTSAQKNPTAFYLCASSRALQETQYFGPGTRLLVL.

The V call is TRBV11-3, the J call TRBJ2-1; a weak D match, TRBD2 (5 bases). This CDR3 is 16 amino acids long. V lost 0 bases, J lost 0 bases, and 9 bases lay in between. Germline assignment: CDR1 SGHNT and CDR2 YENEEA. As DNA, the CDR3 is TGTGCCAGCAGCTTAGATGGGGAGAGCTCCTACAATGAGCAGTTCTTC. Translation: CASSLDGESSYNEQFF.

This clone was recorded a few times. V is TRBV4-2 and J is TRBJ2-3; 9 bases agree with TRBD2. Trimming cost V 0 bases and J 4 bases; bases outside gene matches: 2. Germline CDR1 LGHNA, CDR2 YNFKEQ. The CDR3 is made up of 15 amino acids. The CDR3 DNA reads as TGTGCCAGCAGCCAAGAGCGGGGGGGACCAGATACGCAGTATTTT. It is translated as CASSQERGGPDTQYF.

The rearrangement uses TRBV6-1 and TRBJ1-3; D unresolved. CDR3 length equals 12 residues. Trimming pared 6 bases from V and 4 bases from J, leaving 7 bases between. Germline CDR1 and CDR2: MNHNS and SASEGT. The CDR3 region is CASSLQGNTIYF. CDR3 bases: TGTGCCAGCAGCCTACAGGGAAACACCATATATTTT.

The rearrangement uses TRBV29-1 and TRBJ2-5; TRBD2 matches 11 bases. With the DNA end fitting TRBJ2-7 better, the J assignment may be wrong. This CDR3 has 12 amino acids. Germline CDR1 and CDR2: SQVTM and ANQGSEA. CDR3 in DNA: TGCAGCGGGGGGACTAGCGGCTACGAGCAGTACTTC. Translating it yields CSGGTSGYEQYF.

The chain carries TRBV2 and TRBJ1-5, with 7 bases lining up with TRBD1. V was clipped by 4 bases and J by 4 bases; unmatched bases: 4. The CDR3 spans 14 residues. The V gene's germline CDR1 is SNHLY and CDR2 FYNNEI. CDR3 nucleotide sequence: TGTGCCAGCAGTGTCTGGGACAGAAATCAGCCCCAGCATTTT. It is translated as CASSVWDRNQPQHF.

The chain links TRBV5-1 to TRBJ2-3; TRBD1 agrees at 9 bases. Germline assignment: CDR1 SGHRS and CDR2 YFSETQ. This CDR3 comprises 16 residues. V lost 4 bases and J lost 2; bases outside the gene matches: 8. The CDR3 coding sequence is TGCGCCAGCAGCAAAGGACAGGGGCCGTCCACAGATACGCAGTATTTT. It specifies CASSKGQGPSTDTQYF.

The chain carries TRBV11-2 and TRBJ2-1; D may match TRBD1 or TRBD2 (5 bases each). Germline V CDR1 and CDR2: SGHAT, FQNNGV. The V end lost 4 bases, the J end lost 10 bases, and 26 bases lay between the germline ends. This CDR3 comprises 17 residues. The chain's CDR3 is CASSSRSGAGPGREQFF. In DNA, the CDR3 is TGTGCCAGCAGCTCCCGATCGGGTGCGGGTCCGGGACGAGAGCAGTTCTTC.

The chain recombines TRBV18 with TRBJ2-5; tentatively, D is TRBD2 (5 bases). This CDR3 has 14 residues. Per the germline V gene, CDR1 is KGHSH and CDR2 is LQKENI. Between the trimmed V and J ends, which lost 3 bases and 4 bases, there was a span of 12 bases. DNA of the CDR3: TGTGCCAGCTCACCGCTGGCCGAGGGAGAGACCCAGTACTTC. Protein product: CASSPLAEGETQYF.

The chain combines TRBV28 with TRBJ2-3; D not resolved. The germline V gene encodes CDR1 MDHEN and CDR2 SYDVKM. The V end lost 2 bases, the J end lost 2 bases, and 20 bases lay between the germline ends. The CDR3 has 18 residues. In nucleotides, the CDR3 is TGTGCCAGCAGTTTAGTAGGGTATGAAAGAACTGACACAGATACGCAGTATTTT. Translated: CASSLVGYERTDTDTQYF.